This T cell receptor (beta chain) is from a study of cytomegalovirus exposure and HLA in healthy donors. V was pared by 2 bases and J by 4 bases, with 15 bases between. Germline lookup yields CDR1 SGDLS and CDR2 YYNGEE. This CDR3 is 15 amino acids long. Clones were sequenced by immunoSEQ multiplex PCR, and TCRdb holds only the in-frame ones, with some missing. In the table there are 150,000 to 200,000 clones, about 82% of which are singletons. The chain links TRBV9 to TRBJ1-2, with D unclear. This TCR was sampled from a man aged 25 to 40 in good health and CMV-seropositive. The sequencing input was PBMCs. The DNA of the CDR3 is TGTGCCAGCAGCGTCGACCCCGAGGGCCTCTATGGCTACACCTTC. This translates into CASSVDPEGLYGYTF.